This is a list of T cell receptor beta chains from one sample in a study of blood T cell repertoires in COVID-19. Clones were read by immunoSEQ multiplex PCR, and TCRdb kept only the in-frame ones, dropping some. The repertoire holds 150,000 to 200,000 clones, with about 88% as singletons. Sequencing was done on a sample of peripheral blood. The source is a man in his fifties or sixties with COVID-19, enrolled during active disease. CDR3s include the opening cysteine and the closing phenylalanine or tryptophan. D genes are given only for firm matches. Some rows have no size entry. The others give once, few or many, or a class for an expanded clone.

abundance: -; v_gene: TRBV2; d_gene: -; j_gene: TRBJ2-5; CDR3nt: TGTGCCAGCAGCGGGTCTCGTCTCGAGACCCAGTACTTC; CDR3aa: CASSGSRLETQYF
abundance: -; v_gene: TRBV29-1; d_gene: -; j_gene: TRBJ1-1; CDR3nt: TGCAGCGCGACACCGGGGGACACTGAAGCTTTCTTT; CDR3aa: CSATPGDTEAFF
abundance: once; v_gene: TRBV19; d_gene: TRBD2; j_gene: TRBJ2-3; CDR3nt: TGTGCCAGTACCCCCGGGCTAGCGGGGGGGCTTACGCAGTATTTT; CDR3aa: CASTPGLAGGLTQYF
abundance: -; v_gene: TRBV28; d_gene: -; j_gene: TRBJ1-5; CDR3nt: TGTGCCAGCAGGTGGGCCCAGTGGGGCAATCAGCCCCAGCATTTT; CDR3aa: CASRWAQWGNQPQHF
abundance: -; v_gene: TRBV28; d_gene: TRBD1; j_gene: TRBJ2-7; CDR3nt: TGTGCCAGCAGTCTACCGGGCAGGGGGCAGGAGCAGTACTTC; CDR3aa: CASSLPGRGQEQYF
abundance: few; v_gene: TRBV11-2; d_gene: -; j_gene: TRBJ1-1; CDR3nt: TGTGCCAGCAGCTTTCATGGGTCAGCAGGGACTGAAGCTTTCTTT; CDR3aa: CASSFHGSAGTEAFF
abundance: -; v_gene: TRBV30; d_gene: -; j_gene: TRBJ2-7; CDR3nt: TGTGCCTGGAGCGGCGGGACCTACGAGCAGTACTTC; CDR3aa: CAWSGGTYEQYF
abundance: -; v_gene: TRBV19; d_gene: TRBD1; j_gene: TRBJ2-7; CDR3nt: TGTGCCAGTAGTTCCACAGGGGCCGAGGAGCAGTACTTC; CDR3aa: CASSSTGAEEQYF
abundance: -; v_gene: TRBV28; d_gene: TRBD1; j_gene: TRBJ1-1; CDR3nt: TGTGCCAGCAGACCCTCCCGGGACAGGGTTAACACTGAAGCTTTCTTT; CDR3aa: CASRPSRDRVNTEAFF
abundance: -; v_gene: TRBV19; d_gene: TRBD1; j_gene: TRBJ1-5; CDR3nt: TGTGCCAGTAAGGTCGCAGGGGGAAATCAGCCCCAGCATTTT; CDR3aa: CASKVAGGNQPQHF
abundance: -; v_gene: TRBV7-2; d_gene: TRBD2; j_gene: TRBJ2-1; CDR3nt: TGTGCCAGCAGGCCTTTCGGACTAGCGGGCGATGAGCAGTTCTTC; CDR3aa: CASRPFGLAGDEQFF
abundance: -; v_gene: TRBV18; d_gene: -; j_gene: TRBJ1-1; CDR3nt: TGTGCCAGCGCCTATGGGAGGAACACTGAAGCTTTCTTT; CDR3aa: CASAYGRNTEAFF
abundance: -; v_gene: TRBV10-2; d_gene: -; j_gene: TRBJ1-2; CDR3nt: TGCGCCAGCAGTGACGGTAGCTTTTCTAACTATGGCTACACCTTC; CDR3aa: CASSDGSFSNYGYTF
abundance: -; v_gene: TRBV7-3; d_gene: -; j_gene: TRBJ2-1; CDR3nt: TGTGCCAGCAGCTTAACTCTAGCATTGTCCTCCTACAATGAGCAGTTCTTC; CDR3aa: CASSLTLALSSYNEQFF
abundance: -; v_gene: TRBV5-1; d_gene: -; j_gene: TRBJ2-2; CDR3nt: TGCGCCAGCAGCCCGGGGGGCAGCCAAGCAAACGGGGAGCTGTTTTTT; CDR3aa: CASSPGGSQANGELFF
abundance: -; v_gene: TRBV13; d_gene: TRBD2; j_gene: TRBJ2-7; CDR3nt: TGTGCCAGCAGCTTATTCGGGGGGGAGCAGTACTTC; CDR3aa: CASSLFGGEQYF
abundance: -; v_gene: TRBV5-5; d_gene: -; j_gene: TRBJ2-5; CDR3nt: TGTGCCAGCAGCTCTACAGACAGGAACCAAGAGACCCAGTACTTC; CDR3aa: CASSSTDRNQETQYF
abundance: -; v_gene: TRBV7-2; d_gene: TRBD1; j_gene: TRBJ1-5; CDR3nt: TGTGCCAGCAGCTTAGCGCTCGCAGGGGGCGCGATTCAGCCCCAGCATTTT; CDR3aa: CASSLALAGGAIQPQHF
abundance: -; v_gene: TRBV19; d_gene: TRBD2; j_gene: TRBJ2-3; CDR3nt: TGTGCCAGTAGTGAGCTTAGCGGGGGCACAGATACGCAGTATTTT; CDR3aa: CASSELSGGTDTQYF
abundance: few; v_gene: TRBV30; d_gene: -; j_gene: TRBJ1-6; CDR3nt: TGTGCCTGGATGGGGGGCTCCTATAATTCACCCCTCCACTTT; CDR3aa: CAWMGGSYNSPLHF
abundance: -; v_gene: TRBV6-5; d_gene: TRBD1; j_gene: TRBJ2-2; CDR3nt: TGTGCCAGCAGGGGGACAGGCAGTGCCGGGGAGCTGTTTTTT; CDR3aa: CASRGTGSAGELFF
abundance: -; v_gene: TRBV24-1; d_gene: -; j_gene: TRBJ2-5; CDR3nt: TGTGCCACCAGTGACCCTCAGGTCAGAGAGACCCAGTACTTC; CDR3aa: CATSDPQVRETQYF
abundance: -; v_gene: TRBV20-1; d_gene: -; j_gene: TRBJ1-3; CDR3nt: TGCAGTGCTAGTCTCAGCTCTGGAAACACCATATATTTT; CDR3aa: CSASLSSGNTIYF
abundance: -; v_gene: TRBV9; d_gene: -; j_gene: TRBJ1-3; CDR3nt: TGTGCCAGCAGCGCAGCAGGGGATATAGGAAACACCATATATTTT; CDR3aa: CASSAAGDIGNTIYF
abundance: -; v_gene: TRBV27; d_gene: TRBD1; j_gene: TRBJ2-7; CDR3nt: TGTGCCAGCAGTCCAGGGGACAGCCGCGAGCAGTACTTC; CDR3aa: CASSPGDSREQYF
abundance: once; v_gene: TRBV7-3; d_gene: -; j_gene: TRBJ1-1; CDR3nt: TGTGCCAGCAGCGCGGGGGCGAACATGAACACTGAAGCTTTCTTT; CDR3aa: CASSAGANMNTEAFF
abundance: once; v_gene: TRBV6-1; d_gene: -; j_gene: TRBJ2-2; CDR3nt: TGTGCCAGCAGTGAATCGTCAGGGAACACCGGGGAGCTGTTTTTT; CDR3aa: CASSESSGNTGELFF
abundance: -; v_gene: TRBV3-1/TRBV3-2; d_gene: -; j_gene: TRBJ1-2; CDR3nt: TGTGCCAGCAGTACGACAGGTCTTAATGGCTACACCTTC; CDR3aa: CASSTTGLNGYTF
abundance: few; v_gene: TRBV18; d_gene: -; j_gene: TRBJ1-5; CDR3nt: TGTGCCAGCTCACCCGACATAAGCAATCAGCCCCAGCATTTT; CDR3aa: CASSPDISNQPQHF
abundance: -; v_gene: TRBV11-1; d_gene: -; j_gene: TRBJ1-1; CDR3nt: TGTGCCAGCAGCTTTTACGGGGGGAGAACTGAAGCTTTCTTT; CDR3aa: CASSFYGGRTEAFF
abundance: -; v_gene: TRBV7-2; d_gene: TRBD1; j_gene: TRBJ1-3; CDR3nt: TGTGCCAGCAGCCCCGAGGGGGCTTTTCTCGGAAACACCATATATTTT; CDR3aa: CASSPEGAFLGNTIYF
abundance: once; v_gene: TRBV7-2; d_gene: TRBD1; j_gene: TRBJ1-5; CDR3nt: TGTGCCAGCAGCTTAGGGGGGGCAGGGGGTCAGCCCCAGCATTTT; CDR3aa: CASSLGGAGGQPQHF
abundance: -; v_gene: TRBV3-1/TRBV3-2; d_gene: TRBD1; j_gene: TRBJ1-2; CDR3nt: TGTGCCAGCAGCCACCAACAACAGGGGGCACGAGGCTACACCTTC; CDR3aa: CASSHQQQGARGYTF
abundance: few; v_gene: TRBV6-2/TRBV6-3; d_gene: -; j_gene: TRBJ2-5; CDR3nt: TGTGCCAGCAGTTACTCGAGGGACCAAGAGACCCAGTACTTC; CDR3aa: CASSYSRDQETQYF
abundance: -; v_gene: TRBV7-2; d_gene: TRBD2; j_gene: TRBJ2-1; CDR3nt: TGTGCCAGCAGCTTAAGTATCGCGGGAGGTGAAAATGAGCAGTTCTTC; CDR3aa: CASSLSIAGGENEQFF
abundance: -; v_gene: TRBV13; d_gene: -; j_gene: TRBJ2-1; CDR3nt: TGTGCCAGCAGCCCCCGCGTGGAGTCACACTTTAGCTCCTACAATGAGCAGTTCTTC; CDR3aa: CASSPRVESHFSSYNEQFF
abundance: -; v_gene: TRBV29-1; d_gene: -; j_gene: TRBJ1-2; CDR3nt: TGCAGCGTTAGAGGTGGAGGAGGGTGGGATGGCTACACCTTC; CDR3aa: CSVRGGGGWDGYTF
abundance: few; v_gene: TRBV6-6; d_gene: TRBD1; j_gene: TRBJ2-7; CDR3nt: TGTGCCAGCAAACCGGGACAGGGAGGCGAGCAGTACTTC; CDR3aa: CASKPGQGGEQYF
abundance: -; v_gene: TRBV18; d_gene: TRBD1; j_gene: TRBJ1-1; CDR3nt: TGTGCCAGCTCCTTTGCGGGACAGACGAACACTGAAGCTTTCTTT; CDR3aa: CASSFAGQTNTEAFF
abundance: -; v_gene: TRBV30; d_gene: -; j_gene: TRBJ1-6; CDR3nt: TGTGCCTGCCGGAGGCAGGCCACGTCAAATTCACCCCTCCACTTT; CDR3aa: CACRRQATSNSPLHF
abundance: -; v_gene: TRBV10-3; d_gene: -; j_gene: TRBJ1-2; CDR3nt: TGTGCCATCAGTGAGTCGGGGCAGATCTATGGCTACACCTTC; CDR3aa: CAISESGQIYGYTF
abundance: -; v_gene: TRBV24-1; d_gene: -; j_gene: TRBJ1-2; CDR3nt: TGTGCCACCAGTGATGGGACGTCGGGAGATGGCTACACCTTC; CDR3aa: CATSDGTSGDGYTF
abundance: -; v_gene: TRBV2; d_gene: -; j_gene: TRBJ2-1; CDR3nt: TGTGCCAGCAGTGATTTGTGGGCTGAGCAGTTCTTC; CDR3aa: CASSDLWAEQFF
abundance: -; v_gene: TRBV18; d_gene: -; j_gene: TRBJ1-2; CDR3nt: TGTGCCAGCTCGTACAGGGAATATGGCTACACCTTC; CDR3aa: CASSYREYGYTF
abundance: -; v_gene: TRBV11-3; d_gene: TRBD1; j_gene: TRBJ1-4; CDR3nt: TGTGCCAGCAGCTTCGGACAGGGAACTAATGAAAAACTGTTTTTT; CDR3aa: CASSFGQGTNEKLFF
abundance: -; v_gene: TRBV6-5; d_gene: -; j_gene: TRBJ2-3; CDR3nt: TGTGCCAGCAGTTACCGATCCTCACAGACAGATACGCAGTATTTT; CDR3aa: CASSYRSSQTDTQYF
abundance: -; v_gene: TRBV28; d_gene: -; j_gene: TRBJ1-5; CDR3nt: TGTGCCAGCAGTCTCCGGGCAGGGGTCAATCAGCCCCAGCATTTT; CDR3aa: CASSLRAGVNQPQHF
abundance: -; v_gene: TRBV18; d_gene: TRBD1; j_gene: TRBJ1-1; CDR3nt: TGTGCCAGCTCTCCAGACAGGGTCATGAACACTGAAGCTTTCTTT; CDR3aa: CASSPDRVMNTEAFF
abundance: once; v_gene: TRBV7-8; d_gene: -; j_gene: TRBJ1-2; CDR3nt: TGTGCCAGCAGCCTAACGGAGGGCTACACCTTC; CDR3aa: CASSLTEGYTF
abundance: -; v_gene: TRBV6-4; d_gene: -; j_gene: TRBJ2-3; CDR3nt: TGTGCCAGCAGTGCTACAACGTTACTACGAGATACGCAGTATTTT; CDR3aa: CASSATTLLRDTQYF
abundance: -; v_gene: TRBV29-1; d_gene: -; j_gene: TRBJ1-1; CDR3nt: TGCAGCGTTGAAGTCATAGACACTGAAGCTTTCTTT; CDR3aa: CSVEVIDTEAFF
abundance: -; v_gene: TRBV3-1/TRBV3-2; d_gene: TRBD1; j_gene: TRBJ1-2; CDR3nt: TGTGCCAGCAGCCAAGGAACCGGGACAGCCCACTATGGCTACACCTTC; CDR3aa: CASSQGTGTAHYGYTF
abundance: -; v_gene: TRBV7-2; d_gene: -; j_gene: TRBJ2-7; CDR3nt: TGTGCCAGCAGTCGTAGTGGCGAGCAGTACTTC; CDR3aa: CASSRSGEQYF
abundance: once; v_gene: TRBV14; d_gene: -; j_gene: TRBJ1-1; CDR3nt: TGTGCCACCCTCAGGAGAGGGCGAGCTTTCTTT; CDR3aa: CATLRRGRAFF
abundance: -; v_gene: TRBV7-6; d_gene: TRBD1; j_gene: TRBJ1-1; CDR3nt: TGTGCCAGCAGCTTAGGTAGTGGGACAGCGAACACTGAAGCTTTCTTT; CDR3aa: CASSLGSGTANTEAFF
abundance: -; v_gene: TRBV19; d_gene: TRBD1; j_gene: TRBJ1-3; CDR3nt: TGTGCCAGTACTAGAAACGGACCTGGGACAGCTGGAAACACCATATATTTT; CDR3aa: CASTRNGPGTAGNTIYF
abundance: -; v_gene: TRBV9; d_gene: -; j_gene: TRBJ1-3; CDR3nt: TGTGCCAGCAGCTCAGGACAGCTCAGAGGAAACACCATATATTTT; CDR3aa: CASSSGQLRGNTIYF
abundance: -; v_gene: TRBV24-1; d_gene: -; j_gene: TRBJ2-1; CDR3nt: TGTGCCACTGGCGGGTTCGGTTTTTCCGATGAGCAGTTCTTC; CDR3aa: CATGGFGFSDEQFF
abundance: -; v_gene: TRBV18; d_gene: -; j_gene: TRBJ2-3; CDR3nt: TGTGCCAGCTCACTCGGACAAACAGATACGCAGTATTTT; CDR3aa: CASSLGQTDTQYF